This T cell receptor beta chain was obtained from a study of cytomegalovirus exposure and HLA in healthy donors. Primers for the PCR totalled 60 Vbeta and 13 Jbeta. The assay was immunoSEQ multiplex PCR, and TCRdb's table has in-frame clones only and misses some. This sample carries approximately 150,000 clones, approximately 79% of them seen once, and the ten largest clones take about 4.5%. Overall study results and limits: The authors enumerated some 170 TCR beta chains as linked to cytomegalovirus. Presence/absence analyses took donor sequencing depth as roughly uniform.

Note on this clone: Its antigen is as yet unknown. Other DNA sequences within the sample encode an identical CDR3.

Healthy bone marrow donors made up the donor group. CDR3 length equals 11 residues. V lost 5 bases and J lost 1, with 2 bases in between. In germline, CDR1 is MNHEY, CDR2 SMNVEV (reference sequence). Specimen: PBMCs. The sequence came from a man aged 35-49 years in good health and CMV-seronegative. The chain combines TRBV27 with TRBJ1-1; D gene ambiguous. The CDR3 coding sequence is TGTGCCAGCAGTCAGAACACTGAAGCTTTCTTT. Residues: CASSQNTEAFF.